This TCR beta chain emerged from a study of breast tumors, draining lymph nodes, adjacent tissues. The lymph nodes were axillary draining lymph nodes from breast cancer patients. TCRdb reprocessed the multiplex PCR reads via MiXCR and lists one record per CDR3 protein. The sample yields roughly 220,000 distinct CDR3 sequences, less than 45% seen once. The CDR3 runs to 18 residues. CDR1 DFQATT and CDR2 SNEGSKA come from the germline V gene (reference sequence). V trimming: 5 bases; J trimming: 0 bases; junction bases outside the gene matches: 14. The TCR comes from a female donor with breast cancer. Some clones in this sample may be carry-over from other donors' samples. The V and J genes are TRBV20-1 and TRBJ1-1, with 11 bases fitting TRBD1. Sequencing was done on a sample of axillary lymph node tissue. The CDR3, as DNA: TGCAGTGCTGGCGGGGCGGGGACAGGGGGGGAAGTGAACACTGAAGCTTTCTTT. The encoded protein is CSAGGAGTGGEVNTEAFF.